Only one count was recorded for the clone carrying this TCR beta chain. The data derive from a study of blood T cell repertoires in COVID-19. Study overall: Samples representing acute and convalescent COVID-19 were sourced from the United States, Italy and Spain. T cells, B-cell-depleted T cells, or PBMCs supplied cDNA or gDNA.

Here immunoSEQ multiplex PCR was the method, and the copy in TCRdb shows in-frame clones only, minus some. Of roughly 110,000 clones in the sample, less than 85% are singletons; the top ten hold more than 13%. Per the germline V gene, CDR1 is MDHEN and CDR2 is SYDVKM. Trimming cost V 4 bases and J 3 bases; bases outside gene matches: 7. The CDR3 is made up of 16 amino acids. The chain employs TRBV28 and TRBJ2-1; 9 bases are a match to TRBD2. Sequenced: peripheral blood. The source is a woman aged 60-75 years with acute or convalescent COVID-19. The CDR3 protein is CASSSEREEHYNEQFF. The CDR3, as DNA: TGTGCCAGCAGTTCAGAGCGGGAGGAACACTACAATGAGCAGTTCTTC.